Listed here are 25 T cell receptor beta chains from one sample, sequenced in a study of Ad26.COV2.S vaccination and SARS-CoV-2 variants. Treatment noted: 15 to 20 received Ad26.COV2.S at low or high dose, single or two shots; 5 received placebo; per-sample allocation not given. Sampling was performed 63 days after the first vaccine or placebo injection. Measured with immunoSEQ multiplex PCR; TCRdb has only the in-frame clones, and not every one. The sample consists of roughly 400,000 clones, 90% of them appearing once. The source was peripheral blood, collected in a trial of Ad26.COV2.S vaccine versus placebo. The source is a person between 18 and 60 years old who received the Ad26.COV2.S COVID-19 vaccine or a placebo.

The chain is built from TRBV11-2 and TRBJ2-5; D might be TRBD1 or TRBD2, each matching 5 bases. This CDR3 is 15 amino acids long. Trimming took 0 bases from V and 5 from J, leaving 13 bases between them. Germline V lookup: CDR1 SGHAT, CDR2 FQNNGV. The CDR3 region is CASSLDRIGGETQYF. CDR3 coding DNA: TGTGCCAGCAGCTTAGATAGAATTGGGGGTGAGACCCAGTACTTC. Supplemented by reference TRBV11-2 and TRBJ2-5, the full variable domain reads EAGVAQSPRYKIIEKRQSVAFWCNPISGHATLYWYQQILGQGPKLLIQFQNNGVVDDSQLPKDRFSAERLKGVDSTLKIQPAKLEDSAVYLCASSLDRIGGETQYFGPGTRLLVL.

This chain connects TRBV30 to TRBJ2-7; 8 bases are shared with TRBD1. The CDR3 loop spans 13 amino acids. CDR1 and CDR2 from the germline V gene are GTSNPN and SVGIG (reference sequence). V shed 5 bases and J 0 bases; nucleotides not matched to a gene: 3. The CDR3 is CAWDGQGSYEQYF. The CDR3 region has the DNA TGTGCCTGGGATGGACAGGGCTCCTACGAGCAGTACTTC.

This chain connects TRBV24-1 to TRBJ2-5; 14 nucleotides align to TRBD2. V dropped 3 bases and J dropped 2; count of bases not matched to a gene: 10. The germline V gene has CDR1 KGHDR and CDR2 SFDVKD. The CDR3 runs 19 residues. CDR3 amino acids: CATSDPPGTSGSIQETQYF. The DNA for the CDR3 is TGTGCCACCAGTGATCCTCCCGGGACTAGCGGGAGCATTCAAGAGACCCAGTACTTC.

The chain has TRBV10-3 and TRBJ2-1, with 7 bases identical to TRBD1. Germline V lookup: CDR1 ENHRY, CDR2 SYGVKD. The CDR3 spans 16 residues. Germline trimming cut 0 bases from V and 8 bases from J; bases unmatched to any gene: 10. The DNA for the CDR3 is TGTGCCATCAGTGAGTCGAAAAAGGGGGCGCATGATGAGCAGTTCTTC. The encoded protein is CAISESKKGAHDEQFF.

J is TRBJ2-7 and V is TRBV29-1; the D is unclear. The V and J ends lost 3 bases and 0 bases respectively, with 9 bases between them. Germline lookup yields CDR1 SQVTM and CDR2 ANQGSEA. This CDR3 region has 13 residues. The CDR3 DNA sequence: TGCAGCGTTGAGTCCAGGTACTCCTACGAGCAGTACTTC. Amino acids: CSVESRYSYEQYF.

This chain links TRBV13 with TRBJ2-5; no definite D call. Germline CDR1 reads PRHDT; CDR2 reads FYEKMQ (reference sequence). This CDR3 spans 13 amino acids. V dropped 0 bases and J dropped 4 bases, with 6 bases sitting between them. The CDR3 DNA reads TGTGCCAGCAGCTTAGGCGGCGGAGAGACCCAGTACTTC. Translating it yields CASSLGGGETQYF.

With respect to this clone: In the same sample, other DNA sequences code for this CDR3. V usage is TRBV11-2 and J usage is TRBJ2-7; 9 nucleotides align to TRBD2. The trim removed 0 bases at V and 0 bases at J, leaving 3 bases unmatched. The germline V gene has CDR1 SGHAT and CDR2 FQNNGV. This CDR3 has 16 amino acids. The CDR3 bases are TGTGCCAGCAGCTTAGATTTTAGCGGGAGCTCCTACGAGCAGTACTTC. Translation gives CASSLDFSGSSYEQYF.

The V gene is TRBV6-5, the J gene TRBJ2-7, with D unresolved. This CDR3 is 15 amino acids long. Germline CDR1 reads MNHEY; CDR2 reads SVGAGI. Trimming cost V 0 bases and J 2 bases, with 11 bases left between them. The CDR3: CASSYSRGYTYEQYF. DNA of the CDR3: TGTGCCAGCAGTTACTCCCGCGGCTATACCTACGAGCAGTACTTC.

Only one count was recorded for this clone. The rearrangement uses TRBV30 and TRBJ1-3; D perhaps matches TRBD1 (5 bases). The V gene lost 1 base and the J gene lost 0 bases, with 13 bases spanning the gap. Germline lookup yields CDR1 GTSNPN and CDR2 SVGIG (reference sequence). The CDR3 length is 16 residues. CDR3 bases: TGTGCCTGGAGTGGGGGACTGTTACCCTCTGGAAACACCATATATTTT. This sequence encodes CAWSGGLLPSGNTIYF.

The chain employs TRBV5-5 and TRBJ1-3; D unclear. The CDR3 runs to 14 residues. Deletions cut 3 bases from V and 0 bases from J, with 7 bases between. From germline, CDR1 is SGHKS and CDR2 YYEKEE (reference sequence). In nucleotides, the CDR3 is TGTGCCAGCAGCTCGGGGATCTCTGGAAACACCATATATTTT. Encoded protein: CASSSGISGNTIYF.

The V call is TRBV18, the J call TRBJ2-7; D perhaps matches TRBD2 (5 bases). Per germline, CDR1 KGHSH and CDR2 LQKENI. V lost 4 bases, J lost 3 bases, and 19 bases lay in between. CDR3 length equals 16 residues. For the CDR3, the DNA is TGTGCCAGCTCACGAAGCGCGCTCGGGATGGGCTACGAGCAGTACTTC. It encodes CASSRSALGMGYEQYF.

This clone was detected once. The chain recombines TRBV4-2 with TRBJ2-1; the match to TRBD2 covers 7 bases. V trimming: 1 base; J trimming: 3 bases; junction bases outside the gene matches: 6. Germline CDR1 reads LGHNA; CDR2 reads YNFKEQ. This CDR3 is built from 16 residues. The CDR3, as DNA: TGTGCCAGCAGCCAAGTCCGAGCGGGAATCTACAATGAGCAGTTCTTC. This translates into CASSQVRAGIYNEQFF.

The V call is TRBV27, the J call TRBJ1-5, with 11 bases matching TRBD1. V shed 6 bases, J shed 5 bases, and the junction held 9 bases outside the gene matches. The CDR3 spans 16 residues. Germline V gives CDR1 MNHEY, CDR2 SMNVEV (reference sequence). The CDR3 nucleotides are TGTGCCAGCAGAAAATTTCCGGGACAGGGGGATCAGCCCCAGCATTTT. Translation: CASRKFPGQGDQPQHF.

For this clone: Other DNA sequences in the same sample also yield this CDR3. V gene TRBV10-3 combines with J gene TRBJ2-7; 8 nucleotides line up with TRBD1. The CDR3 covers 14 residues. Germline trimming cut 3 bases from V and 2 bases from J; bases unmatched to any gene: 3. Looked up from germline, CDR1 is ENHRY and CDR2 is SYGVKD. CDR3 loop: CAISDGQGTYEQYF. In DNA, the CDR3 is TGTGCCATCAGTGACGGACAGGGAACCTACGAGCAGTACTTC.

The rearrangement links TRBV15 to TRBJ2-5, with TRBD1 identical over 8 bases. The germline V gene encodes CDR1 LNHNV and CDR2 YYDKDF (reference sequence). V lost 1 base and J lost 5; bases outside the gene matches: 6. There are 15 residues in the CDR3. The CDR3 here is CATSRGRQGLETQYF. Written as DNA, the CDR3 is TGTGCCACCAGCAGAGGAAGACAGGGGTTGGAGACCCAGTACTTC.

The chain uses TRBV4-1 and TRBJ1-6; 9 positions match TRBD1. The J segment lost 8 bases and the V segment lost 1 base, leaving 6 bases of the junction unmatched. Per the germline V gene, CDR1 is MGHRA and CDR2 is YSYEKL. CDR3 size: 16 residues. Written as DNA, the CDR3 is TGCGCCAGCAGCCAAGGCACGACAGGGGGAGATTCACCCCTCCACTTT. Encoded protein: CASSQGTTGGDSPLHF.

The rearrangement uses TRBV19 and TRBJ2-1; possibly TRBD1 or TRBD2 for D (7 bases each). Germline loops: CDR1 LNHDA, CDR2 SQIVND (reference sequence). The CDR3 spans 15 residues. The ends were cut back, 3 bases at V and 8 bases at J, with 17 bases in the middle. As DNA, the CDR3 is TGTGCCAGTAGTATGTTGCAGGGGGGGAGCGATGAGCAGTTCTTC. Amino acid sequence: CASSMLQGGSDEQFF.

This sequence joins TRBV14 and TRBJ1-2; D unresolved. Trimming cost V 0 bases and J 4 bases, with 6 bases left between them. This CDR3 spans 13 amino acids. Germline lookup yields CDR1 SGHDN and CDR2 FVKESK. The CDR3 is CASSQDPFYGYTF. CDR3 nucleotide sequence: TGTGCCAGCAGCCAAGACCCTTTCTATGGCTACACCTTC.

The chain employs TRBV4-1 and TRBJ2-1, with D possibly being TRBD1 (6 bases). From germline, CDR1 is MGHRA and CDR2 YSYEKL. Trimming pared 6 bases from V and 0 bases from J, leaving 12 bases between. The CDR3 is 15 amino acids. This CDR3 reads CASRETGSSYNEQFF. As DNA, the CDR3 is TGCGCCAGCAGGGAAACAGGGAGCTCCTACAATGAGCAGTTCTTC.

CDR3 DNA: TGTGCAAGTCCCCGCCCGGGAACACACGGTTGTCGGACAGGGGGCTACGAGCAGTACTTC. Translating gives CASPRPGTHGCRTGGYEQYF. This chain links TRBV12-2 with TRBJ2-7; no DNA check was done on the table's D call, TRBD1. TRBV12-2 is classified as a pseudogene. The CDR3 runs to 20 residues.

The chain has TRBV10-1 and TRBJ1-2, with D possibly TRBD1 on 5 matching bases. V was shortened by 6 bases and J by 0 bases, with 14 bases between the two germline ends. CDR1 and CDR2 from the germline V gene are WNHNN and SYGVQD (reference sequence). The CDR3 extends over 15 amino acids. In DNA form, the CDR3 reads TGCGCCAGCAGGGGGGTCCAGGGAGCTAACTATGGCTACACCTTC. It yields the protein CASRGVQGANYGYTF.

J is TRBJ1-5 and V is TRBV7-2; possible D gene TRBD1, 5 bases. The CDR3 loop spans 13 amino acids. V was trimmed by 11 bases and J by 1 base, leaving 12 bases between them. Germline V gives CDR1 SGHTA, CDR2 FQGNSA. The CDR3 sequence: CAGAWDSNQPQHF. CDR3 nucleotides: TGTGCCGGTGCGTGGGACAGCAATCAGCCCCAGCATTTT.

The rearrangement joins TRBV15 to TRBJ1-2; D unclear. The germline V gene encodes CDR1 LNHNV and CDR2 YYDKDF (reference sequence). This CDR3 spans 14 amino acids. V gave up 3 bases and J gave up 2 bases, with 10 bases separating them. CDR3 residues: CATSSFQANYGYTF. DNA of the CDR3: TGTGCCACCAGCAGCTTCCAGGCCAACTATGGCTACACCTTC.

This chain connects TRBV7-2 to TRBJ1-3, with D perhaps matching TRBD1 (6 bases). The V gene's germline CDR1 is SGHTA and CDR2 FQGNSA. Trimming stripped 0 bases from V and 0 bases from J, with 12 bases between. CDR3 size: 17 residues. CDR3 nucleotide sequence: TGTGCCAGCAGCTTAGCTGGGGGCCTCAACTCTGGAAACACCATATATTTT. This codes for CASSLAGGLNSGNTIYF.

V is TRBV7-2 and J is TRBJ2-7; D may be TRBD1 or TRBD2 (6 bases each). Per the germline V gene, CDR1 is SGHTA and CDR2 is FQGNSA. This CDR3 spans 18 amino acids. Trimming took 5 bases from V and 5 from J, leaving 28 bases between them. The chain's CDR3 is CASSTAGTGAGEIDEQYF. In DNA, the CDR3 is TGTGCCAGCAGCACAGCCGGGACGGGGGCTGGGGAAATTGACGAGCAGTACTTC.